A selection of T cell receptor beta chains follows, all from one sample in a study of blood T cell repertoires in COVID-19. Some clones are missing from TCRdb's copy, which holds only in-frame ones; the method was immunoSEQ multiplex PCR. Of 70,000 to 100,000 clones listed, about 88% are singletons. The specimen sequenced was peripheral blood. These receptors all stem from a woman over 75 with acute or convalescent COVID-19. Both conserved end residues are part of each CDR3. D genes are given only for firm matches. Size is stated for part of the rows, as once, few or many counts, or as a class when the clone is expanded.

V	size	J	D	CDR3	DNA
TRBV6-5	few	TRBJ1-1	TRBD1	CASIQGVGTEAFF	TGTGCCAGCATACAGGGGGTAGGGACTGAAGCTTTCTTT
TRBV6-5	NA	TRBJ1-4	NA	CASSPAQVNEKLFF	TGTGCCAGCAGTCCGGCACAGGTTAATGAAAAACTGTTTTTT
TRBV7-3	NA	TRBJ2-2	NA	CASSTGHFTGELFF	TGTGCCAGCAGCACGGGACATTTCACCGGGGAGCTGTTTTTT
TRBV20-1	NA	TRBJ2-7	TRBD2	CSASPFSGRAYEQYF	TGCAGTGCTAGTCCCTTTAGCGGGAGGGCCTACGAGCAGTACTTC
TRBV7-3	NA	TRBJ1-2	NA	CASSLGAGVDGYTF	TGTGCCAGCAGCTTAGGGGCAGGGGTAGACGGCTACACCTTC
TRBV19	once	TRBJ2-1	NA	CASSIGQGEQFF	TGTGCCAGTAGTATAGGTCAGGGTGAGCAGTTCTTC
TRBV18	NA	TRBJ2-6	TRBD1	CASSPAATGGLAGANVLTF	TGTGCCAGCTCACCGGCTGCCACAGGGGGTCTTGCTGGGGCCAACGTCCTGACTTTC
TRBV7-2	NA	TRBJ1-3	NA	CASSQQTNTIYF	TGTGCCAGCAGCCAACAGACAAACACCATATATTTT
TRBV6-2/TRBV6-3	NA	TRBJ1-6	NA	CASSYWGGRNSPLHF	TGTGCCAGCAGTTACTGGGGGGGGCGAAATTCACCCCTCCACTTT
TRBV29-1	NA	TRBJ1-3	NA	CSVVRQAGNTIYF	TGCAGCGTTGTCAGGCAGGCCGGAAACACCATATATTTT
TRBV7-2	once	TRBJ2-3	TRBD2	CASTLRTSGTTDTQYF	TGTGCCAGCACCCTAAGGACTAGCGGCACCACAGATACGCAGTATTTT
TRBV7-2	NA	TRBJ1-1	TRBD1	CASSAEGGLTEAFF	TGTGCCAGCAGCGCTGAAGGGGGCCTGACTGAAGCTTTCTTT
TRBV13	NA	TRBJ2-7	TRBD1	CASSPPASGGRGLSYEQYF	TGTGCCAGCAGCCCGCCGGCCTCAGGGGGCAGGGGATTATCCTACGAGCAGTACTTC
TRBV19	NA	TRBJ2-3	TRBD2	CASSLLAGISTDTQYF	TGTGCCAGTAGTCTTCTAGCGGGGATTAGCACAGATACGCAGTATTTT
TRBV5-1	NA	TRBJ2-1	TRBD2	CASSPGTSGDTNEQFF	TGCGCCAGCAGCCCTGGGACTAGCGGGGATACTAATGAGCAGTTCTTC
TRBV10-3	NA	TRBJ1-2	NA	CAISEGPGSGYTF	TGTGCCATCAGTGAGGGCCCTGGGAGCGGCTACACCTTC